This T cell receptor beta chain stems from a study of graft-versus-host responses after intestinal transplantation. Repertoires were generated with immunoSEQ multiplex PCR, while TCRdb's copy carries only in-frame clones and drops some. The repertoire holds under 150,000 clones, with around 96% as singletons. Concerning this clone: The antigen is unknown.

CDR3 length equals 15 residues. Looked up from germline, CDR1 is SGHRS and CDR2 is YFSETQ. With 0 bases removed from V and 4 bases from J, the gap between germline ends came to 12 bases. This receptor was obtained from a human donor who received an intestinal transplant. This sample comprised unstimulated CD8+ T cells sorted from spleen or lymph node cells, obtained before intestinal transplant. J is TRBJ2-3 and V is TRBV5-1; D possibly matches TRBD1 or TRBD2 (5 bases each). The CDR3 sequence is CASSLELRGADTQYF. DNA of the CDR3: TGCGCCAGCAGCTTGGAGTTGAGAGGGGCAGATACGCAGTATTTT. The full variable domain, with the rest looked up from reference TRBV5-1 and TRBJ2-3, is KAGVTQTPRYLIKTRGQQVTLSCSPISGHRSVSWYQQTPGQGLQFLFEYFSETQRNKGNFPGRFSGRQFSNSRSEMNVSTLELGDSALYLCASSLELRGADTQYFGPGTRLTVL.